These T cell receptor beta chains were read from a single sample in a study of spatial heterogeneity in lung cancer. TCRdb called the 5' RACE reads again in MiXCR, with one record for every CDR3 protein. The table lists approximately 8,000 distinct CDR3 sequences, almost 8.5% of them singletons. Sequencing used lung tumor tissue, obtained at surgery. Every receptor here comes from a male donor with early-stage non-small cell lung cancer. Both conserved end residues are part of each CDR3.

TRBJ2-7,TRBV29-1,CSVESRYEQYF
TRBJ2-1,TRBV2,CAIERPSGRSSEQFF
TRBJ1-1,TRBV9,CASRSGTDPTEAFF
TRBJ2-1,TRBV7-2,CASSREGSSGRVGGQFF
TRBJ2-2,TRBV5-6,CASSSGLAGNTGELFF
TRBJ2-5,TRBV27,CASSIRERETQYF
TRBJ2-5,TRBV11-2,CASSPPGAGQETQYF
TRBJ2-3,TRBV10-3,CAISAGGFRTDTQYF
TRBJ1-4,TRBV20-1,CSAKGQGDANEKLFF
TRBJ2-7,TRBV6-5,CASSKDSSYEQYF
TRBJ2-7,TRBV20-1,CSASRGASYEQYF
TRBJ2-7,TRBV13,CASSLKGQGIYEQYF
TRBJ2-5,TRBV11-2,CASSLVGQGPQETQYF
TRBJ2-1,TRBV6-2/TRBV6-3,CASRPGLRNEQFF
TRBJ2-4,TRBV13,CASSEVLAKNIQYF
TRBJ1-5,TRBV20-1,CSASGLNQPQHF
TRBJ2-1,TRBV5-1,CASSFRPGYALGEQFF
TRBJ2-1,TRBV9,CASSETSRSYNEQFF
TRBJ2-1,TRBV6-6,CASSRGSSYNEQFF
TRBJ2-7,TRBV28,CASSSGVAGGQYF
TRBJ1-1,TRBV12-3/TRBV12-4,CASSSLAGVAEAFF
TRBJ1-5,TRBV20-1,CSASSQGANQPQHF
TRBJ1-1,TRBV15,CATSRDLGGTEAFF
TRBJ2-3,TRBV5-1,CASSLARGPHGTDTQYF
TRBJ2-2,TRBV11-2,CASRETGNTGELFF
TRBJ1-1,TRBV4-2,CASSQDRGRNTEAFF
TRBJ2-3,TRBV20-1,CSASPPSLSEGDTQYF
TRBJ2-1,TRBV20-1,CSARKTGLAGGEQFF
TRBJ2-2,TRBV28,CASSLPVGELFF
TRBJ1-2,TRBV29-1,CSVEEQGSYGYTF
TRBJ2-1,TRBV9,CASSVGVRQGIDEQFF
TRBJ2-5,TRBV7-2,CASSPQGGVQYF
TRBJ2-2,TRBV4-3,CASSQELRGLRMF
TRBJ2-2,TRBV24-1,CATGFGQNTGELFF
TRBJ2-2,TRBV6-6,CASTEIAGGASTGELFF
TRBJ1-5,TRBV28,CASSFEQPQHF
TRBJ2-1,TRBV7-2,CASSPEFGTSYNEQFF